The clone carrying this T cell receptor (beta chain) was counted between two and nine times. The antigen is not known. This same CDR3 is encoded by further DNA sequences in the sample. Clones were read by immunoSEQ multiplex PCR, and TCRdb kept only the in-frame ones, dropping some. The top ten clones hold roughly 8.7% of a sample with around 16,000 clones, roughly 57% of them seen once. Treatment given: treatment-naive control, cytoreductive nephrectomy. This renal cell carcinoma was of the clear cell type. These data originate in a study of radiation and T cells in renal cell carcinoma. Study-level findings and limits: Intratumoral heterogeneity was not captured in these approximately 1 g regions. In nephrectomy-only tumors, top 100 clonotypes averaged approximately 45%, versus around 50% irradiated.

V gave up 5 bases and J gave up 0 bases, with 4 bases separating them. The CDR3 extends over 11 amino acids. Germline CDR1 reads DFQATT; CDR2 reads SNEGSKA (reference sequence). The clonotype comes from a man aged 40-49 years with renal cell carcinoma. The source material was tumor tissue, sampled from a patient whose treatment was nephrectomy without radiotherapy. The chain links TRBV20-1 to TRBJ1-1; D is unresolved. Written as DNA, the CDR3 is TGCAGTGCTCCACTGAACACTGAAGCTTTCTTT. Its translation: CSAPLNTEAFF.